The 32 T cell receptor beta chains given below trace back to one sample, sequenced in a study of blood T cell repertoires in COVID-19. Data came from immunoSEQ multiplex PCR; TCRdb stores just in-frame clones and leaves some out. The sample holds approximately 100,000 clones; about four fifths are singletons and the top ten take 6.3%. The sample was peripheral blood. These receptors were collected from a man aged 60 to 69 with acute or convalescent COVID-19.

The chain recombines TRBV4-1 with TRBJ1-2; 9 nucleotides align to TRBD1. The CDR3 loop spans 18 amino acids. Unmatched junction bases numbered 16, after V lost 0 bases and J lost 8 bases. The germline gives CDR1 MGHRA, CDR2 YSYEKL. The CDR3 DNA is TGCGCCAGCAGCCAAGATCCCCATGAATACCGGGACAGGGAGGGCTACACCTTC. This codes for CASSQDPHEYRDREGYTF.

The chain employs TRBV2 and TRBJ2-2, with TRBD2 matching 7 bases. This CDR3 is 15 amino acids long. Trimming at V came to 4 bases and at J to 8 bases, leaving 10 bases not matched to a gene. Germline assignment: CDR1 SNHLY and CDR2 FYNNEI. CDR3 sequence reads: CASSGLAGTVGELFF. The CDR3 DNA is TGTGCCAGCAGTGGACTAGCCGGCACCGTGGGGGAGCTGTTTTTT.

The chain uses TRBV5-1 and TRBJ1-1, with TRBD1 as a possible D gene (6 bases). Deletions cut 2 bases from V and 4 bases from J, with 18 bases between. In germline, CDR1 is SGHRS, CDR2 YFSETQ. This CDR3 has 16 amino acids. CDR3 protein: CASSFPSRTEGTEAFF. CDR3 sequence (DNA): TGCGCCAGCAGCTTTCCCTCCCGGACAGAGGGCACTGAAGCTTTCTTT.

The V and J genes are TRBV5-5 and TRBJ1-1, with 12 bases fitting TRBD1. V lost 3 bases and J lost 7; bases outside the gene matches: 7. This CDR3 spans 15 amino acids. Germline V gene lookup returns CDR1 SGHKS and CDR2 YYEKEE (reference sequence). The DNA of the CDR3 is TGTGCCAGCAGCTGGGGACAGGGGGCCTCACTTGAAGCTTTCTTT. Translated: CASSWGQGASLEAFF.

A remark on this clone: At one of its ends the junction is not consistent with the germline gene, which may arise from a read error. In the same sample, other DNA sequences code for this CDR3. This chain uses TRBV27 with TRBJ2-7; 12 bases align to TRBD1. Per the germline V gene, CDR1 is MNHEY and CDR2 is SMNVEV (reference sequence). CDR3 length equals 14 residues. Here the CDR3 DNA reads TGTGCTAGCAAGCCGGGACAGGGGGCGATCGAGCAGTACTTC. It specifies CASKPGQGAIEQYF.

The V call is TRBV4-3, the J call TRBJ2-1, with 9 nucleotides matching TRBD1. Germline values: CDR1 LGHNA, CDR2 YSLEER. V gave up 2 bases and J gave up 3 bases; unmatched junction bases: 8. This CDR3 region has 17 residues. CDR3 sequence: CASSQSLRGQGYNEQFF. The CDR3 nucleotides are TGCGCCAGCAGCCAATCCCTCCGGGGACAGGGCTACAATGAGCAGTTCTTC.

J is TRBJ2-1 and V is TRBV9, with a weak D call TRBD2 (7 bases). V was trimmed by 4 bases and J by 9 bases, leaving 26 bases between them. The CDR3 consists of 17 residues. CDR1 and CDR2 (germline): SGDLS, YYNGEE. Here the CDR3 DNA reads TGTGCCAGCAGCCTACGACAAGAGGGCTCGGGGGGCAGTGAGCAGTTCTTC. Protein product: CASSLRQEGSGGSEQFF.

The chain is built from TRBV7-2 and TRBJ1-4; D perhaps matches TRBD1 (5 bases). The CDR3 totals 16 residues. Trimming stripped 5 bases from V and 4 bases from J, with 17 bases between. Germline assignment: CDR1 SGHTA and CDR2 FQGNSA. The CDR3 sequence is CASSPGWTLGNEKLFF. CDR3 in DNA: TGTGCCAGCAGCCCAGGGTGGACATTGGGTAATGAAAAACTGTTTTTT. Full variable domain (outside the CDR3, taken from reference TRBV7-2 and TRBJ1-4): GAGVSQSPSNKVTEKGKDVELRCDPISGHTALYWYRQSLGQGLEFLIYFQGNSAPDKSGLPSDRFSAERTGGSVSTLTIQRTQQEDSAVYLCASSPGWTLGNEKLFFGSGTQLSVL.

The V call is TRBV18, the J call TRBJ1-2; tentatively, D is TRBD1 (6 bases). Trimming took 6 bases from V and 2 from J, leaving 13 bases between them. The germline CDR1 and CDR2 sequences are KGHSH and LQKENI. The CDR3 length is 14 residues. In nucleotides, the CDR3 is TGTGCCAGCTCCCCCGAGGGGGGGAACTATGGCTACACCTTC. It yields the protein CASSPEGGNYGYTF.

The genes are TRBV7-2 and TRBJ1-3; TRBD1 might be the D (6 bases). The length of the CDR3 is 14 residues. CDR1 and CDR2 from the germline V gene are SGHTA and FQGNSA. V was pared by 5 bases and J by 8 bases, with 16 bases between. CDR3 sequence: CASSHPRGIHTIYF. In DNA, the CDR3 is TGTGCCAGCAGCCATCCGAGGGGGATCCACACCATATATTTT.

This CDR3 is CASSSRQTPNYGYTF. The CDR3 coding sequence is TGTGCCAGCAGCTCCCGGCAGACACCTAACTATGGCTACACCTTC. This rearrangement joins TRBV5-5 to TRBJ1-2; unclear D gene. The V end was cut by 3 bases, the J end by 0 bases, with 12 bases between. The CDR3 has 15 residues. Germline V gene sequence: CDR1 SGHKS, CDR2 YYEKEE (reference sequence).

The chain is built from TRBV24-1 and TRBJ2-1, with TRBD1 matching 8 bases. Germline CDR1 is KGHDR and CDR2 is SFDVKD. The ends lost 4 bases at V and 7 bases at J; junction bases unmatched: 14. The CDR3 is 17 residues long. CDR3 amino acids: CATSDRNPQGAGNEQFF. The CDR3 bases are TGTGCCACCAGTGACCGGAACCCTCAGGGGGCTGGAAATGAGCAGTTCTTC.

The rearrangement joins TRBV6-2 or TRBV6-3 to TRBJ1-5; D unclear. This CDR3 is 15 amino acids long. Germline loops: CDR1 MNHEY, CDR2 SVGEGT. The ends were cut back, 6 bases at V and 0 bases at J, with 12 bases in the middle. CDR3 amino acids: CASSQTRNSNQPQHF. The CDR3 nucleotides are TGTGCCAGCAGCCAAACGCGAAATAGCAATCAGCCCCAGCATTTT.

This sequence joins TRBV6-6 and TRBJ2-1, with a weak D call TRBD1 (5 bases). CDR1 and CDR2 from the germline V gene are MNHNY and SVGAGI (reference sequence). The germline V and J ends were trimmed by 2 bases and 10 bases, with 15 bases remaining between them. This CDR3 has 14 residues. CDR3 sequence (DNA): TGTGCCAGCAGTTACGGCGCAGGGAAGGGGGAGCAGTTCTTC. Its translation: CASSYGAGKGEQFF.

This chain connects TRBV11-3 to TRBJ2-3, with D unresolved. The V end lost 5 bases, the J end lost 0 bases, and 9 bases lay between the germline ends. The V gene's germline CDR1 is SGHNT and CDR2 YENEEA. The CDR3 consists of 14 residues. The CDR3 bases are TGTGCCAGCAGCCCGACAAGAAGCACAGATACGCAGTATTTT. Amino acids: CASSPTRSTDTQYF.

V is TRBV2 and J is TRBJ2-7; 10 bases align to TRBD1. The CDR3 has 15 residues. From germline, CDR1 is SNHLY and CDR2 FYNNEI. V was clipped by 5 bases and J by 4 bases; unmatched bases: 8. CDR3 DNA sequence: TGTGCCAGCAGTCACTTCCGGGACAGGGGTTACGAGCAGTACTTC. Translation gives CASSHFRDRGYEQYF.

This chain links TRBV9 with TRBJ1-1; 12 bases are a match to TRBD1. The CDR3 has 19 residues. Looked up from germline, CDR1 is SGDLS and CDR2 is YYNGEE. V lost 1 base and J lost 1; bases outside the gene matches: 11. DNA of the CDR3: TGTGCCAGCAGCGTATCCGCTGGGACAGGGGGCCGGGGGAACACTGAAGCTTTCTTT. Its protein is CASSVSAGTGGRGNTEAFF.

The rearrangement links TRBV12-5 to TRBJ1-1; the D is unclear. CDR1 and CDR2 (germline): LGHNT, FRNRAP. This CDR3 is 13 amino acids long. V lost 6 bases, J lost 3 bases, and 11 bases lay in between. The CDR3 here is CASGHKADTEAFF. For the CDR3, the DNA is TGTGCTAGTGGCCACAAGGCGGACACTGAAGCTTTCTTT. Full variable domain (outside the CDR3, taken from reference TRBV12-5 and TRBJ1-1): DARVTQTPRHKVTEMGQEVTMRCQPILGHNTVFWYRQTMMQGLELLAYFRNRAPLDDSGMPKDRFSAEMPDATLATLKIQPSEPRDSAVYFCASGHKADTEAFFGQGTRLTVV.

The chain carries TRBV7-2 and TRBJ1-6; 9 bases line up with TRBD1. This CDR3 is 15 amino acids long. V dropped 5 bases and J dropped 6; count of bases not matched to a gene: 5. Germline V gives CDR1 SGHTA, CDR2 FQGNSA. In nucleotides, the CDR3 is TGTGCCAGCAGCGCGGGACAGGGAGGTAATTCACCCCTCCACTTT. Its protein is CASSAGQGGNSPLHF.

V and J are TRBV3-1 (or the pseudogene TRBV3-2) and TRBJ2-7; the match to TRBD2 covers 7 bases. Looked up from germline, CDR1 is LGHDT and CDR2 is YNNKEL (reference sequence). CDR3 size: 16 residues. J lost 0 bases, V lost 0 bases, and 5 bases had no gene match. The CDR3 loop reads CASSQDDPSGSYEQYF. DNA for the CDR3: TGTGCCAGCAGCCAAGATGATCCTAGCGGCTCCTACGAGCAGTACTTC.

The CDR3 sequence is CASIEEGSSGGELFF. The CDR3 DNA follows: TGTGCCAGTATCGAGGAGGGATCCTCAGGCGGGGAGCTGTTTTTT. The chain links TRBV19 to TRBJ2-2; D perhaps matches TRBD2 (6 bases). The CDR3 consists of 15 residues. Trimming took off 7 bases at V and 7 bases at J, with 19 bases between the two ends. Germline V CDR1 and CDR2: LNHDA, SQIVND (reference sequence).

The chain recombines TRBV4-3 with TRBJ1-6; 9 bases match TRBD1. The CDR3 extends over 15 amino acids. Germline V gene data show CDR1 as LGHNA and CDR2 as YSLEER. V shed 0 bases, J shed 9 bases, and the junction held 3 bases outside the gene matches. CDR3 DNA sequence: TGCGCCAGCAGCCAAGATAGGACAGGGGCTTCACCCCTCCACTTT. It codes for CASSQDRTGASPLHF.

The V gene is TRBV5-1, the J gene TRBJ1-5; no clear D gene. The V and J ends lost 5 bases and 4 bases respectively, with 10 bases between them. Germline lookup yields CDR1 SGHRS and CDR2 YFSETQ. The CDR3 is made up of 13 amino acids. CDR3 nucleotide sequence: TGCGCCAGCAGTTACGGGAGTAATCAGCCCCAGCATTTT. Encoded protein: CASSYGSNQPQHF.

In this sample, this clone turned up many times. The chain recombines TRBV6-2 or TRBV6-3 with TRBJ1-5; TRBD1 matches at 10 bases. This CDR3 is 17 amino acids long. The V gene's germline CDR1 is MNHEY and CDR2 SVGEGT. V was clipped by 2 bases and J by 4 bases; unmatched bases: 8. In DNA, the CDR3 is TGTGCCAGCAGTTACGACCTGACAGGGGGCGAGAATCAGCCCCAGCATTTT. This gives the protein CASSYDLTGGENQPQHF.

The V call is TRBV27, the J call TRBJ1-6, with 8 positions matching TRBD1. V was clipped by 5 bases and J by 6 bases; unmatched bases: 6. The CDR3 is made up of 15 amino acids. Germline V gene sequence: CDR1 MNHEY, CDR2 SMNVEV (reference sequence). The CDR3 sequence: CASSRSRGLNSPLHF. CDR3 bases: TGTGCCAGCAGTCGTAGCAGGGGGCTTAATTCACCCCTCCACTTT.

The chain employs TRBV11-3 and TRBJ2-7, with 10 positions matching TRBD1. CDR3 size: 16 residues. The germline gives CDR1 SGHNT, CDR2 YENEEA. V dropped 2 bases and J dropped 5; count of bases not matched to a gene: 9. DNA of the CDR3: TGTGCCAGCAGCTTATCCCCCGGGACAGGGGTCGACGAGCAGTACTTC. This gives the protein CASSLSPGTGVDEQYF.

The CDR3 coding sequence is TGTGCCAGCAGCTCCCAGGGAGGAAAAACTGAAGCTTTCTTT. It yields the protein CASSSQGGKTEAFF. This chain uses TRBV7-2 with TRBJ1-1; tentative D call: TRBD1 (5 bases). The ends were cut back, 4 bases at V and 5 bases at J, with 14 bases in the middle. The germline V gene encodes CDR1 SGHTA and CDR2 FQGNSA. The length of the CDR3 is 14 residues.

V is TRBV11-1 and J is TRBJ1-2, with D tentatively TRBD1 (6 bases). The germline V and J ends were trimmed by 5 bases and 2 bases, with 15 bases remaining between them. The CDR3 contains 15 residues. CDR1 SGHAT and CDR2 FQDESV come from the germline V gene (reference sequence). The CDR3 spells CASSRGDTPNYGYTF. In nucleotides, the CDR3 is TGTGCCAGCAGCCGGGGGGACACCCCAAACTATGGCTACACCTTC.

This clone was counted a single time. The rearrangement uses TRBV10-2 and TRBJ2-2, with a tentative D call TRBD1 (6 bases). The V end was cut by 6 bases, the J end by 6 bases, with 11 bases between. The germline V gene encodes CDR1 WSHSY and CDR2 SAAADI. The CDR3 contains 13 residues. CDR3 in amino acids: CASRAGVAGELFF. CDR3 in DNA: TGCGCCAGCAGGGCAGGGGTAGCCGGGGAGCTGTTTTTT.

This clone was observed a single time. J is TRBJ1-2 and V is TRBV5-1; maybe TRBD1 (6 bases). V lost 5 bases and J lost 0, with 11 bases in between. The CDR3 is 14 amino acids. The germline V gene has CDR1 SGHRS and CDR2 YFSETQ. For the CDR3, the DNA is TGCGCCAGCAGTTCCGGGACACCTAACTATGGCTACACCTTC. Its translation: CASSSGTPNYGYTF.

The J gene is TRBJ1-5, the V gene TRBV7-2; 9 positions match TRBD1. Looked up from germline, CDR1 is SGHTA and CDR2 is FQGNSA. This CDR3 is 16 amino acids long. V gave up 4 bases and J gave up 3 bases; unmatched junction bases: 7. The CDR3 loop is CASSSSTGGYNQPQHF. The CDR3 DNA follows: TGTGCCAGCAGCTCGTCGACAGGGGGTTACAATCAGCCCCAGCATTTT.

CDR3 bases: TGTGCCAGCAGAACTTACCGGGAAAGGGGGCTCGAGCAGTACTTC. It specifies CASRTYRERGLEQYF. The chain couples TRBV27 to TRBJ2-7; 7 bases map to TRBD1. With V trimmed by 6 bases and J by 6 bases, 14 bases remained unmatched. The CDR3 covers 15 residues. In germline, CDR1 is MNHEY, CDR2 SMNVEV (reference sequence).